A single sample gave rise to the 18 T cell receptor beta chains below, sequenced in a study of shared T cell receptors in the human thymus. The table came from immunoSEQ multiplex PCR; TCRdb's copy has only in-frame clones and leaves some out. The table includes approximately 660,000 clones, more than 75% detected once. These records were also assigned to another study, of human thymus T cells.

The sample taken for sequencing was thymocytes. The receptors come from a boy in the first two years of life with a congenital heart defect.

V gene TRBV5-6 combines with J gene TRBJ1-2; 10 positions match TRBD1. The trim removed 0 bases at V and 4 bases at J, leaving 3 bases unmatched. CDR1 is SGHDT, CDR2 YYEEEE, per germline. There are 15 residues in the CDR3. Here the CDR3 reads CASSLGGTGAYGYTF. Here the CDR3 DNA reads TGTGCCAGCAGCTTGGGGGGGACAGGGGCCTATGGCTACACCTTC. Variable domain in full (rest from reference TRBV5-6 and TRBJ1-2): DAGVTQSPTHLIKTRGQQVTLRCSPKSGHDTVSWYQQALGQGPQFIFQYYEEEERQRGNFPDRFSGHQFPNYSSELNVNALLLGDSALYLCASSLGGTGAYGYTFGSGTRLTVV.

The gene calls are TRBV4-2 and TRBJ1-3; perhaps TRBD1 as D (5 bases). This CDR3 spans 15 amino acids. Trimming took 1 base from V and 1 from J, leaving 8 bases between them. Per germline, CDR1 LGHNA and CDR2 YNFKEQ. The CDR3 nucleotides read TGTGCCAGCAGCCAAGTGGAGGGGTCTGGAAACACCATATATTTT. It is translated as CASSQVEGSGNTIYF.

This chain connects TRBV6-4 to TRBJ2-3; D is perhaps TRBD1 (6 bases). The CDR3 has 15 amino acids. V lost 6 bases, J lost 6 bases, and 19 bases lay in between. CDR1 and CDR2 (germline): MRHNA, SNTAGT. CDR3: CASSNRDPRRDTQYF. The DNA for the CDR3 is TGTGCCAGCAGCAACAGGGACCCGCGGAGGGATACGCAGTATTTT.

J is TRBJ2-1 and V is TRBV29-1; 7 positions agree with TRBD1. This CDR3 has 16 amino acids. Germline V gene lookup returns CDR1 SQVTM and CDR2 ANQGSEA. Unmatched junction bases numbered 10, after V lost 3 bases and J lost 2 bases. The CDR3 loop reads CSVDYLRQGPYNEQFF. The CDR3 coding sequence is TGCAGCGTTGACTACCTGAGACAGGGTCCCTACAATGAGCAGTTCTTC.

The chain couples TRBV13 to TRBJ2-7; the match to TRBD2 covers 12 bases. Per the germline V gene, CDR1 is PRHDT and CDR2 is FYEKMQ (reference sequence). The CDR3 is 18 residues long. The junction had 7 bases not matched to a gene; V was cut back by 0 bases and J by 1 base. CDR3 nucleotide sequence: TGTGCCAGCAGCTTAGGAGGACTAGCGGGACTGGGTTCCTACGAGCAGTACTTC. It yields the protein CASSLGGLAGLGSYEQYF. Based on the CDR3 plus reference TRBV13 and TRBJ2-7, the full variable domain is AAGVIQSPRHLIKEKRETATLKCYPIPRHDTVYWYQQGPGQDPQFLISFYEKMQSDKGSIPDRFSAQQFSDYHSELNMSSLELGDSALYFCASSLGGLAGLGSYEQYFGPGTRLTVT.

The chain joins TRBV4-3 to TRBJ1-4, with 7 bases lining up with TRBD1. The V gene end was trimmed by 0 bases and the J gene end by 7 bases; junction bases not matched to a gene: 11. CDR3 length: 17 amino acids. Germline assignment: CDR1 LGHNA and CDR2 YSLEER. The CDR3 DNA follows: TGCGCCAGCAGCCAAGACCTTTCCGGGACAGTTGGTGAAAAACTGTTTTTT. Its translation is CASSQDLSGTVGEKLFF.

The gene calls are TRBV16 and TRBJ2-7, with 7 positions matching TRBD1. Germline assignment: CDR1 KGHSY and CDR2 FQNENV. The CDR3 extends over 16 amino acids. Trimming took 5 bases from V and 6 from J; bases not matched to a gene: 16. Written as DNA, the CDR3 is TGTGCCAGCAGCACCCGAGGGACAGCGCCGAACGGCGAGCAGTACTTC. It specifies CASSTRGTAPNGEQYF.

The V gene is TRBV7-9, the J gene TRBJ2-1; 13 bases are a match to TRBD2. The CDR3 is 15 residues long. V lost 5 bases, J lost 8 bases, and 6 bases stayed unmatched. Germline CDR1 is SEHNR and CDR2 is FQNEAQ (reference sequence). CDR3 coding DNA: TGTGCCAGCAGCATAACTAGCGGGAGGGCTGATGAGCAGTTCTTC. It yields the protein CASSITSGRADEQFF. The full variable domain, in which reference TRBV7-9 and TRBJ2-1 provide the parts outside the CDR3, is DTGVSQNPRHKITKRGQNVTFRCDPISEHNRLYWYRQTLGQGPEFLTYFQNEAQLEKSRLLSDRFSAERPKGSFSTLEIQRTEQGDSAMYLCASSITSGRADEQFFGPGTRLTVL.

The chain has TRBV7-9 and TRBJ2-7, with 10 bases fitting TRBD1. The V and J ends lost 0 bases and 5 bases, in that order; junction bases with no gene match: 10. Germline assignment: CDR1 SEHNR and CDR2 FQNEAQ (reference sequence). There are 17 residues in the CDR3. CDR3 sequence reads: CASSLAPRQGASDEQYF. CDR3 DNA: TGTGCCAGCAGCTTAGCGCCCCGACAGGGGGCTTCTGACGAGCAGTACTTC.

The V and J genes are TRBV25-1 and TRBJ2-1; TRBD2 matches 9 bases. Germline V CDR1 and CDR2: MGHDK, SYGVNS. CDR3 length equals 14 residues. V lost 2 bases, J lost 10 bases, and 6 bases stayed unmatched. The CDR3 loop is CASSEAGGPGEQFF. The CDR3 DNA follows: TGTGCCAGCAGTGAAGCGGGAGGGCCGGGGGAGCAGTTCTTC.

V is TRBV5-4 and J is TRBJ2-7; D possibly corresponds to TRBD2 (6 bases). The V end lost 5 bases, the J end lost 4 bases, and 19 bases lay between the germline ends. This CDR3 comprises 15 residues. Germline V lookup: CDR1 SGHNT, CDR2 YYREEE (reference sequence). CDR3 DNA sequence: TGTGCCAGCAGTCATACCCCGCGGGATGCTTACGAGCAGTACTTC. Protein: CASSHTPRDAYEQYF.

V usage is TRBV12-2 and J usage is TRBJ1-2. TRBV12-2 is listed as a pseudogene. The CDR3 is made up of 12 amino acids. CDR3 sequence reads: CASRSGVYGYTF. CDR3 DNA sequence: TGTGCAAGTCGCTCGGGAGTCTATGGCTACACCTTC.

The J gene is TRBJ2-3, the V gene TRBV7-8, with TRBD2 identical over 11 bases. The CDR3 extends over 20 amino acids. With 0 bases clipped from V and 0 bases from J, the junction kept 11 bases outside the gene matches. Germline V gives CDR1 SGHVS, CDR2 FQNEAQ. The CDR3 region has the DNA TGTGCCAGCAGCTTAGCCGCGATGACTAGCGGGAAAACTAGCACAGATACGCAGTATTTT. Its protein is CASSLAAMTSGKTSTDTQYF.

This rearrangement joins TRBV10-2 to TRBJ2-1; 12 nucleotides match TRBD2. Germline V CDR1 and CDR2: WSHSY, SAAADI. The V segment lost 6 bases and the J segment 10 bases; nucleotides outside the gene matches: 4. The CDR3 has 13 amino acids. The CDR3 bases are TGCGCCAGCAGGGCTAGCGGGGGGGGAGAGCAGTTCTTC. Its translation is CASRASGGGEQFF.

V is TRBV13 and J is TRBJ2-1, with 11 bases aligning to TRBD2. The V gene end was trimmed by 0 bases and the J gene end by 3 bases; junction bases not matched to a gene: 7. CDR3 length: 18 amino acids. Per the germline V gene, CDR1 is PRHDT and CDR2 is FYEKMQ (reference sequence). The CDR3 here is CASSLGLAGDSLYNEQFF. The CDR3 DNA sequence: TGTGCCAGCAGCTTAGGACTAGCGGGAGATTCCCTCTACAATGAGCAGTTCTTC.

The sample holds a few counts of this clone. The rearrangement joins TRBV27 to TRBJ2-1, with 15 bases that match TRBD2. Trimming removed 5 bases from V and 8 bases from J; junction bases left unmatched: 19. The CDR3 length is 20 residues. Looked up from germline, CDR1 is MNHEY and CDR2 is SMNVEV (reference sequence). The CDR3 sequence: CASSPTPPGHGLAGGDEQFF. CDR3 DNA: TGTGCCAGCAGTCCCACCCCTCCCGGACACGGACTAGCGGGAGGGGATGAGCAGTTCTTC.

This chain uses TRBV6-5 with TRBJ2-7; 9 bases line up with TRBD2. This CDR3 contains 14 residues. Germline assignment: CDR1 MNHEY and CDR2 SVGAGI. Trimming removed 8 bases from V and 1 base from J; junction bases left unmatched: 6. The CDR3 DNA reads as TGTGCCAGCCGGGCGGGAGGGTTGTCCTACGAGCAGTACTTC. Protein product: CASRAGGLSYEQYF.

The chain couples TRBV28 to TRBJ1-5; 11 bases align to TRBD1. V lost 5 bases and J lost 11; bases outside the gene matches: 23. This CDR3 contains 19 residues. From germline, CDR1 is MDHEN and CDR2 SYDVKM. This CDR3 is CASSTVGQGGIFRRAAQHF. In DNA, the CDR3 is TGTGCCAGCAGTACCGTGGGACAGGGGGGTATTTTTCGCAGAGCGGCCCAGCATTTT.